These 14 T cell receptor beta chains were all obtained from the same sample, sequenced in a study of cytomegalovirus exposure and HLA in healthy donors. Primers for the PCR totalled 60 Vbeta and 13 Jbeta. Using immunoSEQ multiplex PCR, the repertoire was profiled, and TCRdb retains in-frame clones only, with some absent. The top ten hold roughly 10% of the sample, which has over 100,000 clones, roughly 65% seen once. Specimen: PBMCs. These receptors all come from a man aged 40-49 years in good health and CMV-seropositive.

This chain uses TRBV9 with TRBJ2-1; 10 bases map to TRBD1. CDR3 length equals 15 residues. Trimming at V came to 3 bases and at J to 3 bases, leaving 3 bases not matched to a gene. The germline CDR1 and CDR2 sequences are SGDLS and YYNGEE. The CDR3 coding sequence is TGTGCCAGCAGCGCCCGGGACAGGGGCTACAATGAGCAGTTCTTC. Protein sequence: CASSARDRGYNEQFF.

The chain joins TRBV5-1 to TRBJ2-5; 9 bases map to TRBD1. Germline V gene sequence: CDR1 SGHRS, CDR2 YFSETQ. CDR3 length: 15 amino acids. V gave up 0 bases and J gave up 5 bases; unmatched junction bases: 5. This chain's CDR3 is CASSLVYRGPETQYF. The CDR3, as DNA: TGCGCCAGCAGCTTGGTTTACAGGGGGCCGGAGACCCAGTACTTC.

This clone was seen a few times. In nucleotides, the CDR3 is TGTGCCAGCAGCTTAGCGTATAGCGGGGGGAACATAGCCAAAAACATTCAGTACTTC. Residues: CASSLAYSGGNIAKNIQYF. The chain links TRBV7-8 to TRBJ2-4, with 10 nucleotides matching TRBD2. CDR3 length: 19 residues. V trimming: 0 bases; J trimming: 0 bases; junction bases outside the gene matches: 8. Germline V gene lookup returns CDR1 SGHVS and CDR2 FQNEAQ.

This clone came up once. The genes are TRBV13 and TRBJ1-6; TRBD1 aligns across 7 bases. This CDR3 has 15 residues. V lost 5 bases and J lost 10; bases outside the gene matches: 11. Germline CDR1 PRHDT, CDR2 FYEKMQ (reference sequence). CDR3 sequence reads: CASSPVGAGGSPLHF. As DNA, the CDR3 is TGTGCCAGCAGCCCCGTAGGGGCAGGGGGATCACCCCTCCACTTT.

The chain is built from TRBV6-1 and TRBJ2-1; TRBD2 is a possible D gene (6 bases). Trimming cost V 4 bases and J 5 bases, with 12 bases left between them. CDR3 length: 14 amino acids. The germline V gene has CDR1 MNHNS and CDR2 SASEGT. The chain's CDR3 is CASSAPEGDNEQFF. The DNA for the CDR3 is TGTGCCAGCAGTGCCCCGGAGGGAGACAATGAGCAGTTCTTC.

The genes are TRBV7-8 and TRBJ2-7; weak D call: TRBD2 (6 bases). Between the trimmed V and J ends, which lost 4 bases and 9 bases, there was a span of 22 bases. The CDR3 spans 15 residues. In germline, CDR1 is SGHVS, CDR2 FQNEAQ. The CDR3 DNA follows: TGTGCCAGCAGCTCCGAGGGAGGCCATTCCTCCCTGCAGTACTTC. It yields the protein CASSSEGGHSSLQYF.

This clone turned up a few times. V usage is TRBV2 and J usage is TRBJ1-1; 8 nucleotides align to TRBD1. Germline V gene data show CDR1 as SNHLY and CDR2 as FYNNEI. The CDR3 length is 15 residues. V shed 5 bases and J 2 bases; nucleotides not matched to a gene: 7. Here the CDR3 reads CASSLRQGTNTEAFF. DNA for the CDR3: TGTGCCAGCAGTCTTAGACAGGGGACAAACACTGAAGCTTTCTTT. The variable domain in full, with the rest retrieved from reference TRBV2 and TRBJ1-1, is EPEVTQTPSHQVTQMGQEVILRCVPISNHLYFYWYRQILGQKVEFLVSFYNNEISEKSEIFDDQFSVERPDGSNFTLKIRSTKLEDSAMYFCASSLRQGTNTEAFFGQGTRLTVV.

The sample holds a few counts of this clone. CDR3 region: CASSSTGTGPSKLFF. The CDR3 DNA is TGCGCCAGCAGCTCAACCGGGACAGGGCCGTCAAAACTGTTTTTT. This chain connects TRBV5-1 to TRBJ1-4; 9 nucleotides match TRBD1. Germline CDR1 and CDR2: SGHRS and YFSETQ. The V and J ends lost 3 bases and 10 bases, in that order; junction bases with no gene match: 10. This CDR3 is built from 15 residues.

The chain combines TRBV28 with TRBJ1-2; the D is unclear. Between the trimmed V and J ends, which lost 4 bases and 5 bases, there was a span of 17 bases. This CDR3 contains 15 residues. Germline CDR1 is MDHEN and CDR2 is SYDVKM. CDR3 loop: CASSSGSVNWYGYTF. For the CDR3, the DNA is TGTGCCAGCAGTTCGGGGTCCGTGAATTGGTATGGCTACACCTTC.

This clone has only one observation. This rearrangement joins TRBV7-2 to TRBJ2-6, with TRBD2 matching over 7 bases. Trimming cost V 1 base and J 0 bases; bases outside gene matches: 9. This CDR3 region has 19 residues. CDR1 and CDR2 (germline): SGHTA, FQGNSA. This CDR3 reads CASSLVPPGGLSGANVLTF. As DNA, the CDR3 is TGTGCCAGCAGCTTAGTGCCCCCGGGGGGACTCTCTGGGGCCAACGTCCTGACTTTC.

This chain connects TRBV19 to TRBJ1-4; maybe TRBD1 (6 bases). The CDR3 covers 13 residues. Germline V CDR1 and CDR2: LNHDA, SQIVND (reference sequence). V was cut by 6 bases and J by 14 bases, with 19 bases left in between. The CDR3 sequence: CASSLPGHLELFF. Written as DNA, the CDR3 is TGTGCCAGTAGCCTGCCGGGACACTTAGAGCTGTTTTTT.

The rearrangement links TRBV12-1 to TRBJ2-5; the table gives TRBD2 as D, unverified against the DNA. TRBV12-1 counts as a pseudogene. CDR3 size: 13 residues. The CDR3 spells CALNLRLEETQYF. The CDR3, as DNA: TGTGCCCTCAATCTGCGGCTAGAAGAGACCCAGTACTTC.

This sequence joins TRBV19 and TRBJ1-1; D is unresolved. The ends were cut back, 3 bases at V and 5 bases at J, with 19 bases in the middle. This CDR3 is built from 16 residues. The germline gives CDR1 LNHDA, CDR2 SQIVND (reference sequence). CDR3 nucleotide sequence: TGTGCCAGTAGTATTCAATTGACGACAACGGTAACTGAAGCTTTCTTT. Its translation: CASSIQLTTTVTEAFF.

The V gene is TRBV7-2, the J gene TRBJ1-4, with 7 bases identical to TRBD1. Germline CDR1 SGHTA, CDR2 FQGNSA. The CDR3 consists of 15 residues. Unmatched junction bases numbered 6, after V lost 5 bases and J lost 3 bases. Written as DNA, the CDR3 is TGTGCCAGCAGCGCTACAGGGGTGGCTAATGAAAAACTGTTTTTT. Residues: CASSATGVANEKLFF.